This TCR beta chain was captured in a study of T cells in localized non-small cell lung cancer. Study outcomes and limitations: Adjacent lung was found to contain a median approximately 60 of the top 100 tumor clones. Uninvolved adjacent lung had the highest recorded T cell clonality, with tumor below it.

The sample holds a few counts of this clone. Its specificity is unknown. The CDR3 runs to 13 residues. Germline V gene data show CDR1 as LNHDA and CDR2 as SQIVND (reference sequence). Trimming cost V 9 bases and J 7 bases; bases outside gene matches: 7. Only in-frame clones appear in the TCRdb table, and some are missing; sequencing was by immunoSEQ multiplex PCR. The table has fewer than 20,000 clones, about 89% seen once; the top ten hold less than 3%. The input for sequencing was peripheral blood, taken before any cancer treatment. The sequence derives from a woman aged 35 to 70 with stage I lung adenocarcinoma. The chain joins TRBV19 to TRBJ2-1; 9 positions match TRBD1. The DNA for the CDR3 is TGTGCCAGCCACCCGGGGACAGGGAATGAGCAGTTCTTC. It is translated as CASHPGTGNEQFF.